Sequencing of this T cell receptor (beta chain) was carried out in a study of cytomegalovirus exposure and HLA in healthy donors. Study at large: In an early release, HLA-typed donors contributed some 82 million unique TCR sequences.

This PCR relied on a set of 60 Vbeta primers and 13 Jbeta primers. The table came from immunoSEQ multiplex PCR; TCRdb's copy has only in-frame clones and leaves some out. This sample has 150,000 to 200,000 clones, with roughly 80% found just once. The CDR3 length is 13 residues. The V and J ends lost 5 bases and 5 bases, in that order; junction bases with no gene match: 4. Germline values: CDR1 LGHNA, CDR2 YNFKEQ. Findings and caveats of the study: Later genetic work tied a missense DCLRE1C variant to beta-chain V and J trimming. Roughly even sequencing depth across donors was the assumption behind the presence/absence analyses.

For this clone: Its antigen remains unidentified.

Sequences were obtained from PBMCs. This receptor was identified in a male donor in good health and CMV-seronegative. The chain recombines TRBV4-2 with TRBJ2-7; 9 bases align to TRBD1. The CDR3 sequence: CASSYRGPDEQYF. In DNA form, the CDR3 reads TGTGCCAGCAGCTACAGGGGGCCGGACGAGCAGTACTTC.